The 23 T cell receptor beta chains below all came from one sample that was sequenced in a study of T cells in localized non-small cell lung cancer. Libraries were prepared by immunoSEQ multiplex PCR; TCRdb keeps only in-frame clonotypes and omits some of them. Among approximately 150,000 clones listed, roughly 90% were seen once. This specimen was peripheral blood, taken before any cancer treatment. All receptors come from an older female donor with stage I lung adenocarcinoma.

The genes are TRBV28 and TRBJ2-5; D is unresolved. The CDR3 is 14 residues long. V was pared by 4 bases and J by 3 bases, with 12 bases between. CDR1 MDHEN and CDR2 SYDVKM come from the germline V gene. CDR3 bases: TGTGCCAGCAGTTCTATGGACGGTAAAGAGACCCAGTACTTC. Translation gives CASSSMDGKETQYF.

This clone was recorded only once. V is TRBV27 and J is TRBJ1-1, with D possibly being TRBD1 (6 bases). V was trimmed by 2 bases and J by 3 bases, leaving 13 bases between them. This CDR3 region has 15 residues. The V gene's germline CDR1 is MNHEY and CDR2 SMNVEV (reference sequence). DNA of the CDR3: TGTGCCAGCAGTTTAGGTGGGGGGCGCGACACTGAAGCTTTCTTT. It encodes CASSLGGGRDTEAFF.

This chain connects TRBV10-3 to TRBJ1-2, with 9 bases fitting TRBD1. From germline, CDR1 is ENHRY and CDR2 SYGVKD. This CDR3 region has 17 residues. J was trimmed by 0 bases and V by 4 bases; bases with no gene match: 9. This chain's CDR3 is CAISANGGQGANYGYTF. The CDR3 DNA sequence: TGTGCCATCAGTGCTAACGGGGGACAGGGCGCTAACTATGGCTACACCTTC.

The chain uses TRBV19 and TRBJ1-5, with D unresolved. The CDR3 is 15 amino acids. CDR1 and CDR2 from the germline V gene are LNHDA and SQIVND (reference sequence). V was cut by 6 bases and J by 2 bases, with 14 bases left in between. The CDR3 sequence is CASSPPGSGNQPQHF. The CDR3 nucleotides read TGTGCCAGTAGCCCGCCTGGGTCTGGCAATCAGCCCCAGCATTTT.

This chain connects TRBV6-5 to TRBJ1-2; the match to TRBD1 covers 11 bases. Germline CDR1 is MNHEY and CDR2 is SVGAGI. V lost 6 bases and J lost 4; bases outside the gene matches: 10. This CDR3 is 16 amino acids long. The CDR3 DNA sequence: TGTGCCAGCAGATACGGGACAGGGGGTGGAATCTATGGCTACACCTTC. As protein: CASRYGTGGGIYGYTF.

The chain links TRBV5-4 to TRBJ2-7; 10 nucleotides agree with TRBD2. Losses at the gene ends were 3 bases for V and 4 bases for J; bases not matched to a gene: 7. In germline, CDR1 is SGHNT, CDR2 YYREEE (reference sequence). CDR3 length: 15 residues. CDR3 bases: TGTGCCAGCAGCTCACCTAGCGGGAGTAGGTACGAGCAGTACTTC. Its protein is CASSSPSGSRYEQYF.

The chain recombines TRBV7-3 with TRBJ2-2; TRBD1 aligns across 9 bases. This CDR3 has 16 residues. The trim removed 5 bases at V and 4 bases at J, leaving 8 bases unmatched. Germline V gene lookup returns CDR1 SGHTA and CDR2 FQGTGA. The CDR3 DNA reads as TGTGCCAGCAGCCCAAGGACAGGGGTCGGCACCGGGGAGCTGTTTTTT. It codes for CASSPRTGVGTGELFF.

The chain has TRBV5-1 and TRBJ2-1; D remains ambiguous. The CDR3 spans 14 residues. The V and J ends lost 0 bases and 7 bases respectively, with 11 bases between them. Looked up from germline, CDR1 is SGHRS and CDR2 is YFSETQ. The CDR3: CASSLVPERNEQFF. CDR3 sequence (DNA): TGCGCCAGCAGCTTGGTTCCTGAAAGAAATGAGCAGTTCTTC.

The chain joins TRBV5-1 to TRBJ1-4; D remains unclear. Trimming took 0 bases from V and 6 from J, leaving 12 bases between them. The CDR3 runs 15 residues. The germline gives CDR1 SGHRS, CDR2 YFSETQ. CDR3: CASSLETAKHEKLFF. CDR3 coding DNA: TGCGCCAGCAGCTTGGAGACCGCCAAGCATGAAAAACTGTTTTTT.

The chain couples TRBV5-1 to TRBJ2-1, with TRBD1 matching over 12 bases. Germline lookup yields CDR1 SGHRS and CDR2 YFSETQ. The CDR3 length is 15 residues. V lost 6 bases and J lost 8; bases outside the gene matches: 9. CDR3 amino acids: CASKLGTGGRHEQFF. The CDR3 bases are TGCGCCAGCAAATTAGGGACAGGGGGCCGCCATGAGCAGTTCTTC.

This sequence joins TRBV28 and TRBJ2-4; D possibly uses TRBD1 or TRBD2 (5 bases each). Per germline, CDR1 MDHEN and CDR2 SYDVKM. The CDR3 covers 15 residues. V dropped 6 bases and J dropped 3 bases, with 15 bases sitting between them. CDR3 sequence (DNA): TGTGCCAGCAGCTCGACCCTGGGGGACAAAAACATTCAGTACTTC. Its protein product is CASSSTLGDKNIQYF.

V and J are TRBV19 and TRBJ2-1, with 10 bases that match TRBD2. This CDR3 spans 16 amino acids. The V segment lost 1 base and the J segment 9 bases; nucleotides outside the gene matches: 9. In germline, CDR1 is LNHDA, CDR2 SQIVND (reference sequence). CDR3 DNA: TGTGCCAGTAGTATAGTTTCTAGCGGGAGAATCGTTGAGCAGTTCTTC. Translated: CASSIVSSGRIVEQFF.

V and J are TRBV27 and TRBJ1-4; the D gene is possibly TRBD1 (6 bases). Germline-derived CDR1 and CDR2 are MNHEY and SMNVEV (reference sequence). The CDR3 has 15 residues. V dropped 3 bases and J dropped 7 bases, with 15 bases sitting between them. This CDR3 is CASSFEGEIGEKLFF. The CDR3 nucleotides are TGTGCCAGCAGTTTCGAGGGGGAGATAGGTGAAAAACTGTTTTTT. Combining the CDR3 with reference TRBV27 and TRBJ1-4 gives the whole variable domain EAQVTQNPRYLITVTGKKLTVTCSQNMNHEYMSWYRQDPGLGLRQIYYSMNVEVTDKGDVPEGYKVSRKEKRNFPLILESPSPNQTSLYFCASSFEGEIGEKLFFGSGTQLSVL.

This CDR3 is CAIGRIPDEQFF. CDR3 in DNA: TGTGCCATCGGGCGGATTCCCGATGAGCAGTTCTTC. V gene TRBV10-3 combines with J gene TRBJ2-1; no definite D call. The CDR3 covers 12 residues. Trimming stripped 8 bases from V and 8 bases from J, with 13 bases between. Per the germline V gene, CDR1 is ENHRY and CDR2 is SYGVKD.

This sequence joins TRBV5-5 and TRBJ2-1; 7 bases agree with TRBD1. This CDR3 comprises 15 residues. J gave up 8 bases and V 1 base, and 9 bases lay outside the gene matches. The germline CDR1 and CDR2 sequences are SGHKS and YYEKEE (reference sequence). This chain's CDR3 is CASSLLGQTWDEQFF. CDR3 nucleotide sequence: TGTGCCAGCAGCTTGTTGGGACAGACATGGGATGAGCAGTTCTTC.

The J gene is TRBJ1-6, the V gene TRBV27; 7 bases agree with TRBD1. The CDR3 length is 13 residues. Germline V gene sequence: CDR1 MNHEY, CDR2 SMNVEV (reference sequence). V was clipped by 5 bases and J by 9 bases; unmatched bases: 4. CDR3 region: CASSHTGVSPLHF. CDR3 DNA: TGTGCCAGCAGTCATACAGGGGTTTCACCCCTCCACTTT.

The V gene is TRBV19, the J gene TRBJ2-7; perhaps TRBD2 as D (6 bases). The CDR3 covers 14 residues. The V and J ends lost 5 bases and 6 bases respectively, with 17 bases between them. Germline CDR1 and CDR2: LNHDA and SQIVND (reference sequence). The CDR3 here is CASSVSRSGGEQYF. In DNA form, the CDR3 reads TGTGCCAGTAGTGTCTCGCGGTCCGGGGGCGAGCAGTACTTC.

The rearrangement links TRBV15 to TRBJ1-2; D call uncertain. The germline V and J ends were trimmed by 5 bases and 4 bases, with 17 bases remaining between them. The CDR3 contains 15 residues. The germline CDR1 and CDR2 sequences are LNHNV and YYDKDF (reference sequence). As DNA, the CDR3 is TGTGCCACCAGCGACCGACTTGGGGTGGTCTATGGCTACACCTTC. This encodes CATSDRLGVVYGYTF. Looking up the rest from reference TRBV15 and TRBJ1-2 gives the full variable domain: DAMVIQNPRYQVTQFGKPVTLSCSQTLNHNVMYWYQQKSSQAPKLLFHYYDKDFNNEADTPDNFQSRRPNTSFCFLDIRSPGLGDTAMYLCATSDRLGVVYGYTFGSGTRLTVV.

The CDR3 here is CASSRPRTMQAYEQYF. The CDR3 bases are TGTGCCAGCTCCCGCCCTAGGACTATGCAAGCCTACGAGCAGTACTTC. This rearrangement joins TRBV18 to TRBJ2-7; D is possibly TRBD2 (6 bases). CDR1 and CDR2 (germline): KGHSH, LQKENI. V was shortened by 6 bases and J by 2 bases, with 20 bases between the two germline ends. The CDR3 loop spans 16 amino acids.

This clone came up once. The chain links TRBV10-3 to TRBJ2-2, with 9 positions matching TRBD2. Germline CDR1 ENHRY, CDR2 SYGVKD. V lost 5 bases and J lost 0; bases outside the gene matches: 10. This CDR3 is built from 18 residues. Written as DNA, the CDR3 is TGTGCCATCAGTTTTAGCGGGAGCACCACCCCGAACACCGGGGAGCTGTTTTTT. Translation gives CAISFSGSTTPNTGELFF.

The gene calls are TRBV7-7 and TRBJ2-2, with TRBD2 matching 10 bases. V lost 1 base and J lost 1; bases outside the gene matches: 6. This CDR3 has 18 amino acids. Germline V CDR1 and CDR2: SSHAT, FNYEAQ (reference sequence). This chain's CDR3 is CASSLVPSGSLNTGELFF. Written as DNA, the CDR3 is TGTGCCAGCAGCTTAGTCCCTAGCGGGAGCCTGAACACCGGGGAGCTGTTTTTT.

The V and J genes are TRBV2 and TRBJ2-7; TRBD1 is a possible D gene (5 bases). The CDR3 has 12 amino acids. Germline lookup yields CDR1 SNHLY and CDR2 FYNNEI. The ends were cut back, 2 bases at V and 12 bases at J, with 14 bases in the middle. The CDR3 DNA reads as TGTGCCAGCAGTGAAAGGGGAAGATATAGGTACTTC. It yields the protein CASSERGRYRYF. Together with reference TRBV2 and TRBJ2-7, the CDR3 gives the full variable domain: EPEVTQTPSHQVTQMGQEVILRCVPISNHLYFYWYRQILGQKVEFLVSFYNNEISEKSEIFDDQFSVERPDGSNFTLKIRSTKLEDSAMYFCASSERGRYRYFGPGTRLTVT.

The CDR3, as DNA: TGTGCCAGCAGCGGGGTGGAGCAGACGCCCTACGAGCAGTACTTC. This translates into CASSGVEQTPYEQYF. J is TRBJ2-7 and V is TRBV7-9; D unresolved. Trimming cost V 5 bases and J 2 bases, with 16 bases left between them. CDR3 length equals 15 residues. Germline assignment: CDR1 SEHNR and CDR2 FQNEAQ (reference sequence).